Sequencing of this T cell receptor (beta chain) was carried out in a study of blood T cells in healthy people across ages. On the study more broadly: Per two T cells, template switching captured roughly one barcoded beta molecule.

Each sample provided at least 5 micrograms of extracted total RNA. Then a second PCR, running about 7 to 11 cycles, was carried out with a sample-barcoded 5' primer and a J-beta primer mix. The authors tagged each cDNA molecule using a template-switch adaptor with 12 random nucleotides. Each CDR3 protein is one row after TCRdb ran MiXCR on the 5' RACE reads. This table holds 580,000 or so distinct CDR3 sequences, roughly 43% found once. Germline CDR1 SEHNR, CDR2 FQNEAQ (reference sequence). V lost 5 bases to trimming and J lost 4 bases, with 11 bases between them. The CDR3 runs 14 residues. The chain uses TRBV7-9 and TRBJ1-4; tentative D call: TRBD1 (5 bases). This sequence originates from a man at least 80 years old in good health. Sequencing used blood. In DNA form, the CDR3 reads TGTGCCAGCAGCCCGGGGGGGAATAATGAAAAACTGTTTTTT. Amino acids: CASSPGGNNEKLFF.